Presented here are 19 T cell receptor beta chains from one specimen sequenced in a study of radiation and T cells in renal cell carcinoma. The time point was: blood 4 weeks post-SBRT, at nephrectomy. Indicated treatment: 15 Gy SBRT to primary tumor, nephrectomy 4 weeks later. This table comes from immunoSEQ multiplex PCR, and its TCRdb copy is limited to in-frame clones, with some not included. The sample has just under 150,000 clones, approximately 86% seen once. The sequences come from blood, collected from a patient whose treatment included radiotherapy and nephrectomy. These receptors all stem from a woman in her forties or fifties with renal cell carcinoma.

The V and J genes are TRBV19 and TRBJ1-1, with D hard to call. This CDR3 has 13 amino acids. V shed 7 bases and J shed 0 bases, with 9 bases lying between them. Germline assignment: CDR1 LNHDA and CDR2 SQIVND (reference sequence). The CDR3 DNA reads as TGTGCCAGTAAGTGGGAACTGAACACTGAAGCTTTCTTT. Its translation is CASKWELNTEAFF.

The V and J genes are TRBV6-5 and TRBJ2-1; no firm D call. Germline values: CDR1 MNHEY, CDR2 SVGAGI. V gave up 0 bases and J gave up 4 bases, with 7 bases separating them. The CDR3 sequence is 14 residues long. CDR3 in DNA: TGTGCCAGCAGTTACTCGAGACCATACAATGAGCAGTTCTTC. This translates into CASSYSRPYNEQFF.

The chain employs TRBV28 and TRBJ1-2, with D possibly matching TRBD1 (5 bases). The CDR3 totals 16 residues. Germline CDR1 and CDR2: MDHEN and SYDVKM. Trimming stripped 4 bases from V and 2 bases from J, with 17 bases between. As DNA, the CDR3 is TGTGCCAGCAGTTCCGCCGAGGGGCGAGGGAACTATGGCTACACCTTC. This translates into CASSSAEGRGNYGYTF.

The gene calls are TRBV6-6 and TRBJ1-2; 7 nucleotides agree with TRBD1. Trimming cost V 7 bases and J 6 bases; bases outside gene matches: 14. The CDR3 runs to 15 residues. Germline V gives CDR1 MNHNY, CDR2 SVGAGI (reference sequence). The CDR3 is CASTYTGARDDGYTF. The CDR3 DNA reads TGTGCCAGCACATATACAGGGGCGAGAGATGATGGCTACACCTTC.

J is TRBJ2-1 and V is TRBV6-1; D perhaps matches TRBD1 (6 bases). The germline V gene encodes CDR1 MNHNS and CDR2 SASEGT. V was trimmed by 3 bases and J by 12 bases, leaving 12 bases between them. The CDR3 has 12 residues. Here the CDR3 reads CASSEGAKGQFF. As DNA, the CDR3 is TGTGCCAGCAGTGAGGGGGCAAAGGGGCAGTTCTTC.

The gene calls are TRBV11-2 and TRBJ1-4; D possibly corresponds to TRBD1 (5 bases). Germline-derived CDR1 and CDR2 are SGHAT and FQNNGV. The CDR3 sequence is 15 residues long. Trimming took off 5 bases at V and 7 bases at J, with 17 bases between the two ends. This CDR3 is CASSPMGGRGEKLFF. The CDR3 DNA sequence: TGTGCCAGCAGCCCAATGGGGGGGAGAGGTGAAAAACTGTTTTTT.

This chain connects TRBV28 to TRBJ2-5, with a tentative D call TRBD1 (5 bases). This CDR3 spans 15 amino acids. V lost 1 base and J lost 4, with 13 bases in between. Germline CDR1 and CDR2: MDHEN and SYDVKM. CDR3 nucleotide sequence: TGTGCCAGCAGTTTATTCACAGGTTCGGGAGAGACCCAGTACTTC. It specifies CASSLFTGSGETQYF.

V usage is TRBV11-2 and J usage is TRBJ1-2; the D gene is possibly TRBD1 (5 bases). The CDR3 covers 13 residues. V lost 3 bases to trimming and J lost 4 bases, with 9 bases between them. The germline V gene encodes CDR1 SGHAT and CDR2 FQNNGV. CDR3 in DNA: TGTGCCAGCAGCTTCAGAGGGACCTATGGCTACACCTTC. As protein: CASSFRGTYGYTF.

CDR3 nucleotide sequence: TGTGCCAGCAGTTCCGGGGGCGGCAGCTTCATACTCTACGAGCAGTACTTC. Amino acid sequence: CASSSGGGSFILYEQYF. The chain uses TRBV5-4 and TRBJ2-7; D possibly uses TRBD1 or TRBD2 (6 bases each). The CDR3 has 17 residues. Trimming removed 5 bases at V and 3 bases at J, with 24 bases between. Germline assignment: CDR1 SGHNT and CDR2 YYREEE (reference sequence).

This clone was detected a few times. The chain is built from TRBV29-1 and TRBJ1-1; tentative D call: TRBD1 (6 bases). Germline loops: CDR1 SQVTM, CDR2 ANQGSEA. The CDR3 contains 14 residues. Trimming shortened V by 7 bases and J by 2 bases, and 17 bases separated the two germline ends. CDR3 amino acids: CSARGGTPNTEAFF. The CDR3 DNA sequence: TGCAGCGCCCGAGGGGGGACTCCCAACACTGAAGCTTTCTTT.

The CDR3 loop is CASSHRGGRLDYEQYF. CDR3 DNA: TGTGCCAGCAGCCACCGAGGAGGGCGGCTTGACTACGAGCAGTACTTC. This chain links TRBV7-8 with TRBJ2-7, with TRBD2 as a possible D gene (6 bases). V was pared by 5 bases and J by 3 bases, with 20 bases between. Germline V gene data show CDR1 as SGHVS and CDR2 as FQNEAQ. CDR3 length: 16 residues.

V is TRBV5-4 and J is TRBJ1-1; no firm D call. The CDR3 sequence is 14 residues long. CDR1 is SGHNT and CDR2 is YYREEE in the germline V gene (reference sequence). V lost 2 bases to trimming and J lost 6 bases, with 14 bases between them. The DNA for the CDR3 is TGTGCCAGCAGCTTTCGGGTCTCTGGGGCTGAAGCTTTCTTT. It encodes CASSFRVSGAEAFF.

This clone was seen more than once but under ten times. The rearrangement uses TRBV4-2 and TRBJ1-4; 7 bases align to TRBD1. After removal of 2 bases from V and 0 bases from J, the junction contained 3 bases not matched to a gene. The germline V gene has CDR1 LGHNA and CDR2 YNFKEQ. CDR3 length equals 16 residues. The CDR3: CASSQNRGSTNEKLFF. CDR3 bases: TGTGCCAGCAGCCAAAACAGGGGCTCAACTAATGAAAAACTGTTTTTT.

This chain links TRBV6-6 with TRBJ1-5; D is undetermined. The germline V gene encodes CDR1 MNHNY and CDR2 SVGAGI (reference sequence). V was pared by 1 base and J by 1 base, with 11 bases between. The CDR3 sequence is 16 residues long. The CDR3 reads CASSYLGHQSNQPQHF. As DNA, the CDR3 is TGTGCCAGCAGTTACTTGGGCCATCAAAGCAATCAGCCCCAGCATTTT.

This chain joins TRBV9 and TRBJ1-1; tentative D call: TRBD1 (6 bases). The V end lost 0 bases, the J end lost 5 bases, and 14 bases lay between the germline ends. CDR1 is SGDLS, CDR2 YYNGEE, per germline. The CDR3 has 15 residues. CDR3 DNA sequence: TGTGCCAGCAGCGTAGACAGCAAGGGGGGGACTGAAGCTTTCTTT. Translation: CASSVDSKGGTEAFF.

This clone was seen more than once but under ten times. Other DNA sequences in this specimen translate into the identical CDR3. The CDR3 here is CASSVSGNTIYF. The CDR3 nucleotides read TGTGCCAGCAGTGTCTCTGGAAACACCATATATTTT. The rearrangement joins TRBV6-1 to TRBJ1-3; D uncertain. CDR3 length: 12 residues. The ends were cut back, 4 bases at V and 0 bases at J, with 1 base in the middle. Germline CDR1 MNHNS, CDR2 SASEGT.

This sequence joins TRBV9 and TRBJ2-7; 9 bases fit TRBD1. J lost 0 bases, V lost 3 bases, and 1 base had no gene match. The CDR3 totals 14 residues. Germline CDR1 and CDR2: SGDLS and YYNGEE. The CDR3 bases are TGTGCCAGCAGCGGGACAGGGGACTCCTACGAGCAGTACTTC. As protein: CASSGTGDSYEQYF.

The chain combines TRBV29-1 with TRBJ1-1; no clear D gene. In germline, CDR1 is SQVTM, CDR2 ANQGSEA. The CDR3 has 12 residues. Trimming left V 7 bases short and J 2 bases short, with 11 bases between. CDR3 sequence: CSGKRSNTEAFF. The CDR3 region has the DNA TGCAGCGGGAAGAGGTCCAACACTGAAGCTTTCTTT.

The chain carries TRBV7-2 and TRBJ2-5, with a weak D call TRBD2 (6 bases). V was shortened by 1 base and J by 5 bases, with 8 bases between the two germline ends. Germline-derived CDR1 and CDR2 are SGHTA and FQGNSA. The length of the CDR3 is 13 residues. The CDR3 DNA reads as TGTGCCAGCAGCTTAGGGGAGGCTGAGACCCAGTACTTC. Amino acids: CASSLGEAETQYF.